Below are 27 T cell receptor beta chains sequenced from a single sample in a study of blood T cell repertoires in COVID-19. Clones were sequenced by immunoSEQ multiplex PCR, and TCRdb holds only the in-frame ones, with some missing. The sample yields some 170,000 clones, roughly 86% seen once. Sequencing input: peripheral blood. Receptor source: a woman aged 45-60 years with acute or convalescent COVID-19.

This chain joins TRBV5-4 and TRBJ2-5; 9 positions match TRBD1. J gave up 5 bases and V 2 bases, and 4 bases lay outside the gene matches. CDR1 is SGHNT, CDR2 YYREEE, per germline (reference sequence). The CDR3 sequence is 14 residues long. The CDR3 protein is CASSLQGAEETQYF. The CDR3 nucleotides read TGTGCCAGCAGCTTACAGGGGGCTGAGGAGACCCAGTACTTC.

The chain employs TRBV3-1 (or the pseudogene TRBV3-2) and TRBJ1-6, with 9 nucleotides matching TRBD1. The CDR3 consists of 14 residues. From germline, CDR1 is LGHDT and CDR2 YNNKEL (reference sequence). The junction had 4 bases not matched to a gene; V was cut back by 3 bases and J by 10 bases. The CDR3 loop is CASSHATGGSPLHF. In nucleotides, the CDR3 is TGTGCCAGCAGCCACGCGACAGGGGGGTCACCCCTCCACTTT.

V gene TRBV6-5 combines with J gene TRBJ2-7, with 12 bases fitting TRBD2. Germline lookup yields CDR1 MNHEY and CDR2 SVGAGI. The ends lost 6 bases at V and 2 bases at J; junction bases unmatched: 2. This CDR3 is built from 14 residues. CDR3 sequence (DNA): TGTGCCAGCAGGCGGACTAGCGGGACCTACGAGCAGTACTTC. Encoded protein: CASRRTSGTYEQYF.

This chain joins TRBV29-1 and TRBJ2-1; D is undetermined. V lost 6 bases, J lost 4 bases, and 10 bases lay in between. The CDR3 consists of 12 residues. The germline V gene has CDR1 SQVTM and CDR2 ANQGSEA. CDR3 residues: CSVLQKYNEQFF. CDR3 sequence (DNA): TGCAGCGTCCTACAGAAATACAATGAGCAGTTCTTC.

The V and J genes are TRBV10-1 and TRBJ1-1, with D possibly matching TRBD1 (6 bases). The V and J ends lost 0 bases and 6 bases respectively, with 23 bases between them. The CDR3 covers 18 residues. CDR1 is WNHNN and CDR2 is SYGVQD in the germline V gene (reference sequence). As DNA, the CDR3 is TGCGCCAGCAGTGAGTCTCACGAGGACAGCAATTCTGAACCTGAAGCTTTCTTT. Encoded protein: CASSESHEDSNSEPEAFF.

The chain has TRBV3-1 (or the pseudogene TRBV3-2) and TRBJ2-2, with a weak D call TRBD1 (6 bases). This CDR3 comprises 16 residues. The germline V and J ends were trimmed by 6 bases and 1 base, with 15 bases remaining between them. CDR1 and CDR2 from the germline V gene are LGHDT and YNNKEL (reference sequence). Written as DNA, the CDR3 is TGTGCCAGCAGACCCCAGGGGACGTTGAACACCGGGGAGCTGTTTTTT. Translating gives CASRPQGTLNTGELFF.

The chain recombines TRBV2 with TRBJ2-3; 12 bases align to TRBD2. V shed 5 bases and J 5 bases; nucleotides not matched to a gene: 8. The germline V gene has CDR1 SNHLY and CDR2 FYNNEI. The CDR3 has 16 amino acids. Here the CDR3 DNA reads TGTGCCAGCAGTTTCCAGACTAGCGGGAGTGGAGATACGCAGTATTTT. It is translated as CASSFQTSGSGDTQYF.

The sample holds a few counts of this clone. The chain couples TRBV7-2 to TRBJ1-5, with unresolved D. This CDR3 has 16 amino acids. In germline, CDR1 is SGHTA, CDR2 FQGNSA. Between the trimmed V and J ends, which lost 2 bases and 3 bases, there was a span of 14 bases. The CDR3 sequence is CASSLLGRGNNQPQHF. CDR3 nucleotides: TGTGCCAGCAGCTTACTTGGACGGGGAAACAATCAGCCCCAGCATTTT. Together with reference TRBV7-2 and TRBJ1-5, the CDR3 gives the full variable domain: GAGVSQSPSNKVTEKGKDVELRCDPISGHTALYWYRQSLGQGLEFLIYFQGNSAPDKSGLPSDRFSAERTGGSVSTLTIQRTQQEDSAVYLCASSLLGRGNNQPQHFGDGTRLSIL.

This chain joins TRBV9 and TRBJ1-2; the match to TRBD1 covers 7 bases. Per germline, CDR1 SGDLS and CDR2 YYNGEE. The V and J ends lost 4 bases and 3 bases, in that order; junction bases with no gene match: 9. The CDR3 consists of 15 residues. The CDR3 here is CASSPEPGTDYGYTF. The CDR3 DNA reads as TGTGCCAGCAGCCCAGAACCCGGGACAGACTATGGCTACACCTTC.

The rearrangement links TRBV12-3 or TRBV12-4 to TRBJ2-2; D is undetermined. The CDR3 is 11 amino acids. The germline V and J ends were trimmed by 8 bases and 8 bases, with 9 bases remaining between them. The CDR3 loop is CASELFGELFF. CDR3 bases: TGTGCCAGCGAGCTCTTTGGGGAGCTGTTTTTT.

This clone was observed a few times. CDR3 residues: CASSSGTGAGANVLTF. CDR3 nucleotides: TGTGCCAGCTCCTCCGGGACAGGCGCTGGGGCCAACGTCCTGACTTTC. The rearrangement joins TRBV18 to TRBJ2-6, with 8 bases matching TRBD1. Germline CDR1 KGHSH, CDR2 LQKENI. Trimming at V came to 6 bases and at J to 2 bases, leaving 6 bases not matched to a gene. The CDR3 contains 16 residues.

This sequence joins TRBV4-2 and TRBJ1-6, with TRBD1 identical over 7 bases. Germline CDR1 LGHNA, CDR2 YNFKEQ. V lost 6 bases to trimming and J lost 8 bases; unmatched junction nucleotides: 7. The CDR3 spans 14 residues. For the CDR3, the DNA is TGTGCCAGCAGAGACGGGACAGTTTATTCACCCCTCCACTTT. This encodes CASRDGTVYSPLHF.

V is TRBV18 and J is TRBJ1-2; no firm D call. V was cut by 2 bases and J by 7 bases, with 14 bases left in between. The CDR3 extends over 14 amino acids. CDR1 KGHSH and CDR2 LQKENI come from the germline V gene. The CDR3 is CASSPTSGLFGYTF. In DNA, the CDR3 is TGTGCCAGCTCACCAACCAGTGGCTTATTTGGCTACACCTTC. Variable domain in full (rest from reference TRBV18 and TRBJ1-2): NAGVMQNPRHLVRRRGQEARLRCSPMKGHSHVYWYRQLPEEGLKFMVYLQKENIIDESGMPKERFSAEFPKEGPSILRIQQVVRGDSAAYFCASSPTSGLFGYTFGSGTRLTVV.

The DNA of the CDR3 is TGTGCCACCAGTGATGGACAGGCTGTCACCGGGGAGCTGTTTTTT. Its protein is CATSDGQAVTGELFF. The chain is built from TRBV24-1 and TRBJ2-2; 7 bases fit TRBD1. This CDR3 is 15 amino acids long. Trimming took 3 bases from V and 4 from J; bases not matched to a gene: 4. The germline V gene has CDR1 KGHDR and CDR2 SFDVKD.

The rearrangement links TRBV6-5 to TRBJ2-7, with D tentatively TRBD2 (6 bases). The V gene's germline CDR1 is MNHEY and CDR2 SVGAGI. The CDR3 consists of 14 residues. V was trimmed by 5 bases and J by 5 bases, leaving 16 bases between them. The CDR3 region has the DNA TGTGCCAGCAGTCCCCCGACTAGGCGGGACGAGCAGTACTTC. It codes for CASSPPTRRDEQYF.

V gene TRBV30 combines with J gene TRBJ1-2; tentative D call: TRBD1 (5 bases). Per the germline V gene, CDR1 is GTSNPN and CDR2 is SVGIG (reference sequence). V was shortened by 3 bases and J by 7 bases, with 18 bases between the two germline ends. The CDR3 length is 14 residues. In DNA form, the CDR3 reads TGTGCCTGGAGAAGGCGTAGGGGACTTCTTGGCTACACCTTC. Protein sequence: CAWRRRRGLLGYTF. The variable domain in full, completed from reference TRBV30 and TRBJ1-2, reads SQTIHQWPATLVQPVGSPLSLECTVEGTSNPNLYWYRQAAGRGLQLLFYSVGIGQISSEVPQNLSASRPQDRQFILSSKKLLLSDSGFYLCAWRRRRGLLGYTFGSGTRLTVV.

The chain couples TRBV10-2 to TRBJ2-7; a weak D match, TRBD2 (5 bases). The length of the CDR3 is 14 residues. CDR1 and CDR2 (germline): WSHSY, SAAADI. Trimming shortened V by 3 bases and J by 7 bases, and 16 bases separated the two germline ends. CDR3 coding DNA: TGCGCCAGCAGTGACTCGGGAAGGACGGGGGAGCAGTACTTC. It specifies CASSDSGRTGEQYF.

The genes are TRBV12-5 and TRBJ1-2; 10 bases line up with TRBD1. Looked up from germline, CDR1 is LGHNT and CDR2 is FRNRAP. With V trimmed by 10 bases and J by 4 bases, 6 bases remained unmatched. This CDR3 comprises 13 residues. The CDR3 loop reads CATRTGGIYGYTF. The CDR3 DNA is TGTGCTACCAGGACAGGGGGTATCTATGGCTACACCTTC.

The chain uses TRBV29-1 and TRBJ2-7, with 7 bases matching TRBD1. The CDR3 covers 12 residues. Germline CDR1 SQVTM, CDR2 ANQGSEA. V gave up 8 bases and J gave up 2 bases; unmatched junction bases: 6. CDR3 loop: CSIRGLTYEQYF. In DNA, the CDR3 is TGCAGCATTAGGGGGCTGACCTACGAGCAGTACTTC.

This chain links TRBV10-3 with TRBJ2-1, with 12 bases aligning to TRBD2. V gave up 7 bases and J gave up 4 bases; unmatched junction bases: 8. The CDR3 length is 16 residues. CDR1 is ENHRY, CDR2 SYGVKD, per germline. The CDR3 here is CAIKTSGRGSYNEQFF. The CDR3 nucleotides are TGTGCCATCAAGACTAGCGGGAGAGGGTCTTACAATGAGCAGTTCTTC.

The chain links TRBV12-3 or TRBV12-4 to TRBJ2-5, with D perhaps TRBD2 (6 bases). The germline V and J ends were trimmed by 6 bases and 4 bases, with 12 bases remaining between them. The CDR3 runs to 13 residues. The CDR3, as DNA: TGTGCCAGCAGATGGGGCGGGGTAGAGACCCAGTACTTC. This translates into CASRWGGVETQYF.

The CDR3 here is CASRRGGDTEAFF. CDR3 in DNA: TGTGCCAGCAGGCGGGGCGGGGACACTGAAGCTTTCTTT. The genes are TRBV11-2 and TRBJ1-1; a possible D gene is TRBD1 (5 bases). The germline CDR1 and CDR2 sequences are SGHAT and FQNNGV. The CDR3 loop spans 13 amino acids. V lost 6 bases and J 3 bases, leaving 11 bases between the germline ends.

This sequence joins TRBV19 and TRBJ1-5; 10 bases match TRBD1. Germline CDR1 reads LNHDA; CDR2 reads SQIVND (reference sequence). J gave up 0 bases and V 7 bases, and 12 bases lay outside the gene matches. The CDR3 spans 18 residues. The CDR3 protein is CASNLRDRGLYSNQPQHF. In nucleotides, the CDR3 is TGTGCCAGTAATCTCCGGGACAGGGGCCTCTATAGCAATCAGCCCCAGCATTTT. The full variable domain, in which reference TRBV19 and TRBJ1-5 provide the parts outside the CDR3, is DGGITQSPKYLFRKEGQNVTLSCEQNLNHDAMYWYRQDPGQGLRLIYYSQIVNDFQKGDIAEGYSVSREKKESFPLTVTSAQKNPTAFYLCASNLRDRGLYSNQPQHFGDGTRLSIL.

The chain couples TRBV4-2 to TRBJ1-1, with no clear D. The V end was cut by 1 base, the J end by 3 bases, with 6 bases between. The CDR3 covers 13 residues. CDR1 LGHNA and CDR2 YNFKEQ come from the germline V gene. The CDR3 loop reads CASSQVEDTEAFF. The CDR3 nucleotides read TGTGCCAGCAGCCAAGTAGAGGACACTGAAGCTTTCTTT.

The chain couples TRBV27 to TRBJ1-2; no clear D. V was clipped by 3 bases and J by 0 bases, with 11 bases between them. CDR1 and CDR2 (germline): MNHEY, SMNVEV (reference sequence). The CDR3 consists of 15 residues. DNA of the CDR3: TGTGCCAGCAGTTTCGGGGATCCCCCTAACTATGGCTACACCTTC. The encoded protein is CASSFGDPPNYGYTF.

The chain combines TRBV7-8 with TRBJ2-1; TRBD2 might be the D (6 bases). With 3 bases removed from V and 2 bases from J, the gap between germline ends came to 11 bases. Germline CDR1 SGHVS, CDR2 FQNEAQ. The CDR3 extends over 15 amino acids. CDR3 residues: CASSFPGLTYNEQFF. The CDR3 coding sequence is TGTGCCAGCAGCTTCCCGGGACTCACCTACAATGAGCAGTTCTTC.

The chain employs TRBV6-6 and TRBJ2-5, with TRBD1 as a possible D gene (6 bases). CDR1 and CDR2 from the germline V gene are MNHNY and SVGAGI (reference sequence). The germline V and J ends were trimmed by 7 bases and 5 bases, with 17 bases remaining between them. CDR3 length: 14 amino acids. CDR3 sequence: CASNRRGIQETQYF. The CDR3 bases are TGTGCCAGCAACCGTAGGGGGATTCAGGAGACCCAGTACTTC.